These T cell receptor beta chains were read from a single sample in a study of response to subunit inactivated influenza vaccine. TCRdb passed the RT-PCR reads through MiXCR, listing each CDR3 protein once. Of about 500,000 distinct CDR3 sequences detected, approximately 16% appear once; the ten largest clones hold 2.5% to 3.5%. The specimen comprised CD4+ T cells sorted from PBMCs, sampled less than 30 months after vaccination. The receptors were gathered from a man aged 45 to 70 who received an inactivated influenza vaccine. Each CDR3 is given with its conserved first and last residue. Fields, in order: J gene, V gene, D gene, clone size, CDR3 DNA, CDR3 protein. D genes are given only for firm matches. Only some rows state a clone size, as once, few, many or a class for expanded clones.

j_gene: TRBJ2-7
v_gene: TRBV7-2
d_gene: .
abundance: .
CDR3nt: TGTGCCAGCAGCCGGGGCCGGGGGATCTCCTACGAGCAGTACTTC
CDR3aa: CASSRGRGISYEQYF

j_gene: TRBJ2-1
v_gene: TRBV27
d_gene: .
abundance: many
CDR3nt: TGTGCCAGCAGTTTATTCGACAGCCTGAACAATGAGCAGTTCTTC
CDR3aa: CASSLFDSLNNEQFF

j_gene: TRBJ1-1
v_gene: TRBV12-3/TRBV12-4
d_gene: TRBD1
abundance: few
CDR3nt: TGTGCCAGCAGGAACCGGGACAGGGAGAAGAATGAAGCTTTCTTT
CDR3aa: CASRNRDREKNEAFF

j_gene: TRBJ1-6
v_gene: TRBV4-3
d_gene: TRBD1
abundance: few
CDR3nt: TGCGCCAGCAGGGGACAGGGGGGTTCACCCCTCCACTTT
CDR3aa: CASRGQGGSPLHF

j_gene: TRBJ2-2
v_gene: TRBV5-1
d_gene: TRBD2
abundance: few
CDR3nt: TGCGCCAGCAGCGTAAGCGGGAGCGGGGAGCTGTTTTTT
CDR3aa: CASSVSGSGELFF

j_gene: TRBJ2-7
v_gene: TRBV6-1
d_gene: TRBD2
abundance: .
CDR3nt: TGTGCCAGCAGTGAACCAGCGGGAGGACTGTACGAGCAGTACTTC
CDR3aa: CASSEPAGGLYEQYF

j_gene: TRBJ2-1
v_gene: TRBV29-1
d_gene: .
abundance: few
CDR3nt: TGCAGCGTTGGGGCGGGGGCCCGCTCCTACAATGAGCAGTTCTTC
CDR3aa: CSVGAGARSYNEQFF

j_gene: TRBJ1-5
v_gene: TRBV7-8
d_gene: .
abundance: few
CDR3nt: TGTGCCAGCAGCCCTTCAGCAGGGCGGTCCAATCAGCCCCAGCATTTT
CDR3aa: CASSPSAGRSNQPQHF

j_gene: TRBJ1-4
v_gene: TRBV5-1
d_gene: TRBD1
abundance: few
CDR3nt: TGCGCCAGCAGCGATCAGGGGGCTGAGGAAAAACTGTTTTTT
CDR3aa: CASSDQGAEEKLFF

j_gene: TRBJ2-7
v_gene: TRBV20-1
d_gene: .
abundance: few
CDR3nt: TGCAGTGCTAGAGACCAGACGGGGCCCGGGCAGTACTTC
CDR3aa: CSARDQTGPGQYF

j_gene: TRBJ2-7
v_gene: TRBV29-1
d_gene: .
abundance: few
CDR3nt: TGCAGCGTTGGTAGGACCTCCTACGAGCAGTACTTC
CDR3aa: CSVGRTSYEQYF

j_gene: TRBJ2-3
v_gene: TRBV12-3/TRBV12-4
d_gene: .
abundance: .
CDR3nt: TGTGCCACCTCTTTGGGCACAGATACGCAGTATTTT
CDR3aa: CATSLGTDTQYF

j_gene: TRBJ2-3
v_gene: TRBV20-1
d_gene: .
abundance: few
CDR3nt: TGCAGTGCTAGTTCCGCGGTGGGGGTTTCAGATACGCAGTATTTT
CDR3aa: CSASSAVGVSDTQYF

j_gene: TRBJ1-4
v_gene: TRBV10-3
d_gene: .
abundance: few
CDR3nt: TGTGCCATCAGTGAGTCTTTACAGACCTATGAAAAACTGTTTTTT
CDR3aa: CAISESLQTYEKLFF

j_gene: TRBJ2-5
v_gene: TRBV27
d_gene: .
abundance: .
CDR3nt: TGTGCCAGCAGTTTAAGGGCACAAGAGACCCAGTACTTC
CDR3aa: CASSLRAQETQYF

j_gene: TRBJ2-1
v_gene: TRBV4-1
d_gene: .
abundance: few
CDR3nt: TGCGCCAGCAGCCAAGAGAAGGGGTACAATGAGCAGTTCTTC
CDR3aa: CASSQEKGYNEQFF

j_gene: TRBJ2-7
v_gene: TRBV27
d_gene: .
abundance: few
CDR3nt: TGTGCCAGCAGCCAACAGGGCAACTCCTACGAGCAGTACTTC
CDR3aa: CASSQQGNSYEQYF

j_gene: TRBJ1-5
v_gene: TRBV19
d_gene: .
abundance: few
CDR3nt: TGTGCCAGTAGCCTTCAGGGATTGGATCAGCCCCAGCATTTT
CDR3aa: CASSLQGLDQPQHF

j_gene: TRBJ2-5
v_gene: TRBV7-8
d_gene: .
abundance: .
CDR3nt: TGTGCCAGCAGCCGACAGGCCGAAGAGACCCAGTACTTC
CDR3aa: CASSRQAEETQYF

j_gene: TRBJ2-2
v_gene: TRBV7-9
d_gene: .
abundance: .
CDR3nt: TGTGCCAACCGGGCCTCCTCTAACACCGGGGAGCTGTTTTTT
CDR3aa: CANRASSNTGELFF

j_gene: TRBJ1-6
v_gene: TRBV6-1
d_gene: TRBD1
abundance: .
CDR3nt: TGTGCCAGCAGTCGAACGGGACAGGGGGAGGGTACCCTCCACTTT
CDR3aa: CASSRTGQGEGTLHF

j_gene: TRBJ2-1
v_gene: TRBV28
d_gene: TRBD2
abundance: few
CDR3nt: TGTGCCAGCAGTTTATTCCAACACCCGGGACTAGATACGCCCTACAATGAGCAGTTCTTC
CDR3aa: CASSLFQHPGLDTPYNEQFF

j_gene: TRBJ2-2
v_gene: TRBV12-3/TRBV12-4
d_gene: TRBD2
abundance: few
CDR3nt: TGTGCCAGCAGACACCGGGAAATTAGCGGGAGGAACACCGGGGAGCTGTTTTTT
CDR3aa: CASRHREISGRNTGELFF

j_gene: TRBJ2-4
v_gene: TRBV7-8
d_gene: .
abundance: .
CDR3nt: TGTGCCAGCAGCTTATGGGGGACCCTAGCCAAAAACATTCAGTACTTC
CDR3aa: CASSLWGTLAKNIQYF

j_gene: TRBJ2-7
v_gene: TRBV12-3/TRBV12-4
d_gene: .
abundance: .
CDR3nt: TGTGCCAGCAGTTTAGCGATGGGGGGCAGCGAGCAGTACTTC
CDR3aa: CASSLAMGGSEQYF

j_gene: TRBJ2-1
v_gene: TRBV4-2
d_gene: TRBD2
abundance: .
CDR3nt: TGTGCCAGCAGCCAAGGCGGGGGGGCCCTCAATGAGCAGTTCTTC
CDR3aa: CASSQGGGALNEQFF

j_gene: TRBJ1-1
v_gene: TRBV7-9
d_gene: TRBD1
abundance: .
CDR3nt: TGTGCCAGCACCAACCTCCCACAGGGGGGGACTGAAGCTTTCTTT
CDR3aa: CASTNLPQGGTEAFF

j_gene: TRBJ2-2
v_gene: TRBV20-1
d_gene: TRBD1
abundance: few
CDR3nt: TGCAGTGCTAGGGAACCGGGACAGGGAATGACCGGGGAGCTGTTTTTT
CDR3aa: CSAREPGQGMTGELFF

j_gene: TRBJ2-2
v_gene: TRBV18
d_gene: TRBD1
abundance: .
CDR3nt: TGTGCCAGCTCACCAGGCAGGGGGTCCGCCGGGGAGCTGTTTTTT
CDR3aa: CASSPGRGSAGELFF

j_gene: TRBJ2-1
v_gene: TRBV11-1
d_gene: .
abundance: few
CDR3nt: TGTGCCAGCAGCTGGGTTACCGAGCAGAATGAGCAGTTCTTC
CDR3aa: CASSWVTEQNEQFF

j_gene: TRBJ2-6
v_gene: TRBV5-1
d_gene: TRBD1
abundance: .
CDR3nt: TGCGCCAGCAATATCGGGACAGCTGGGGCCAACGTCCTGACTTTC
CDR3aa: CASNIGTAGANVLTF

j_gene: TRBJ1-5
v_gene: TRBV4-3
d_gene: .
abundance: once
CDR3nt: TGCGCCAGCAGCCGCGGTTCGGGGGAACAGCCCCAGCATTTT
CDR3aa: CASSRGSGEQPQHF

j_gene: TRBJ1-1
v_gene: TRBV4-2
d_gene: .
abundance: few
CDR3nt: TGTGCCAGCAGCCAAGTCGGACCCCCGGACACTGAAGCTTTCTTT
CDR3aa: CASSQVGPPDTEAFF

j_gene: TRBJ1-5
v_gene: TRBV20-1
d_gene: .
abundance: .
CDR3nt: TGCAGTGCTAGGGGCCGGAGCAATCAGCCCCAGCATTTT
CDR3aa: CSARGRSNQPQHF

j_gene: TRBJ1-1
v_gene: TRBV7-2
d_gene: .
abundance: many
CDR3nt: TGTGCCAGCAGCTTAGTGAGGAACACTGAAGCTTTCTTT
CDR3aa: CASSLVRNTEAFF

j_gene: TRBJ2-3
v_gene: TRBV25-1
d_gene: .
abundance: .
CDR3nt: TGTGCCAGCAGTGTGTCTCCCTCCACAGATACGCAGTATTTT
CDR3aa: CASSVSPSTDTQYF

j_gene: TRBJ1-4
v_gene: TRBV10-2
d_gene: .
abundance: .
CDR3nt: TGCGCCAGCAGGAAGAAGGATGAAAAACTGTTTTTT
CDR3aa: CASRKKDEKLFF

j_gene: TRBJ2-7
v_gene: TRBV6-5
d_gene: .
abundance: many
CDR3nt: TGTGCCAGCAGTTACTCGACGGGCAGTGTGGGCTACGAGCAGTACTTC
CDR3aa: CASSYSTGSVGYEQYF

j_gene: TRBJ2-1
v_gene: TRBV7-2
d_gene: TRBD2
abundance: .
CDR3nt: TGTGCCAGCAGCCAGTTTAGCGGGACTAACAATGAGCAGTTCTTC
CDR3aa: CASSQFSGTNNEQFF

j_gene: TRBJ2-1
v_gene: TRBV5-1
d_gene: TRBD2
abundance: .
CDR3nt: TGCGCCAGCAACAGGGGTAAGACTAGCGGTCCCTTCAAGGAGCAGTTCTTC
CDR3aa: CASNRGKTSGPFKEQFF

j_gene: TRBJ2-7
v_gene: TRBV6-2/TRBV6-3
d_gene: .
abundance: few
CDR3nt: TGTGCCAGCAGTTTTACCGGGACTGGGAACTACGAGCAGTACTTC
CDR3aa: CASSFTGTGNYEQYF

j_gene: TRBJ1-2
v_gene: TRBV15
d_gene: .
abundance: .
CDR3nt: TGTGCCACCAGCAGAGCACAAGGGGAGTTGAGCTACACCTTC
CDR3aa: CATSRAQGELSYTF

j_gene: TRBJ2-7
v_gene: TRBV5-1
d_gene: TRBD2
abundance: many
CDR3nt: TGCGCCAGCAGCCCGGGACTAGCGGGGGGCTACGAGCAGTACTTC
CDR3aa: CASSPGLAGGYEQYF

j_gene: TRBJ2-1
v_gene: TRBV11-3
d_gene: .
abundance: .
CDR3nt: TGTGCCAGCAGCCCAGGGGATGGTTCCTACAATGAGCAGTTCTTC
CDR3aa: CASSPGDGSYNEQFF

j_gene: TRBJ2-5
v_gene: TRBV7-2
d_gene: TRBD1
abundance: .
CDR3nt: TGTGCCAGCAGTTTCGTTTCCGGGACAGGGGGCGAGACCCAGTACTTC
CDR3aa: CASSFVSGTGGETQYF

j_gene: TRBJ1-2
v_gene: TRBV6-1
d_gene: TRBD1
abundance: .
CDR3nt: TGTGCCAGCAGCCCGTTGACGGGACAGGGCCACGGGAAATATGGCTACACCTTC
CDR3aa: CASSPLTGQGHGKYGYTF

j_gene: TRBJ2-5
v_gene: TRBV10-3
d_gene: .
abundance: few
CDR3nt: TGTGCCATCAGTGAATCCCAGGAAGAGACCCAGTACTTC
CDR3aa: CAISESQEETQYF

j_gene: TRBJ2-1
v_gene: TRBV7-9
d_gene: .
abundance: .
CDR3nt: TGTGCCAGCAGCCGGATGTCCGATGAGCAGTTCTTC
CDR3aa: CASSRMSDEQFF

j_gene: TRBJ2-3
v_gene: TRBV23-1
d_gene: TRBD2
abundance: few
CDR3nt: TGCGCCAGCAGTCACCCGAGGAGCGGGGTCCCAAAAGATACGCAGTATTTT
CDR3aa: CASSHPRSGVPKDTQYF

j_gene: TRBJ2-1
v_gene: TRBV29-1
d_gene: .
abundance: .
CDR3nt: TGCAGTTGCGGTCCCTACAATGAGCAGTTCTTC
CDR3aa: CSCGPYNEQFF

j_gene: TRBJ1-2
v_gene: TRBV6-1
d_gene: TRBD1
abundance: .
CDR3nt: TGTGCCAGCAGGGAGACGGAGGGGGCGTTCGGCTACACCTTC
CDR3aa: CASRETEGAFGYTF

j_gene: TRBJ2-5
v_gene: TRBV11-3
d_gene: .
abundance: few
CDR3nt: TGTGCCAGCAGCTCAGGGGATGAGACCCAGTACTTC
CDR3aa: CASSSGDETQYF

j_gene: TRBJ2-3
v_gene: TRBV24-1
d_gene: .
abundance: .
CDR3nt: TGTGCCACCAGTGACCCGGCAGGCGGACCATATCCGACTAGCACAGATACGCAGTATTTT
CDR3aa: CATSDPAGGPYPTSTDTQYF